Reported below is one T cell receptor (beta chain). Original processing methods: Amplifying reference gene primers gave estimates of nucleated cell counts. Only in-frame clones appear in the TCRdb table, and some are missing; sequencing was by immunoSEQ multiplex PCR. The V and J calls and the clone size are those of that table, but D and trimming were determined from the DNA. The table has 250,000 to 300,000 clones, 75% to 90% seen once. The data belong to a study of blood T cell repertoires in COVID-19. Study in general: PBMCs, B-cell-depleted T cells, or T cells provided the cDNA or gDNA that made up the material.

Cohorts were assigned according to the clinical history that participants reported. The recovered donors of Cohort 3 showed two negative PCRs, clearance, or symptom resolution. Germline V gene lookup returns CDR1 SGHRS and CDR2 YFSETQ. Losses at the gene ends were 5 bases for V and 5 bases for J; bases not matched to a gene: 7. The CDR3 loop spans 14 amino acids. The clonotype was recovered from a woman in her forties or fifties who had recovered from COVID-19. The sample was PBMCs or T cells enriched from blood (not recorded which). This rearrangement joins TRBV5-1 to TRBJ2-5; 9 nucleotides line up with TRBD1. The CDR3 nucleotides are TGCGCCAGCAGGTTCGTGGACAGGGGTGAGACCCAGTACTTC. It specifies CASRFVDRGETQYF.